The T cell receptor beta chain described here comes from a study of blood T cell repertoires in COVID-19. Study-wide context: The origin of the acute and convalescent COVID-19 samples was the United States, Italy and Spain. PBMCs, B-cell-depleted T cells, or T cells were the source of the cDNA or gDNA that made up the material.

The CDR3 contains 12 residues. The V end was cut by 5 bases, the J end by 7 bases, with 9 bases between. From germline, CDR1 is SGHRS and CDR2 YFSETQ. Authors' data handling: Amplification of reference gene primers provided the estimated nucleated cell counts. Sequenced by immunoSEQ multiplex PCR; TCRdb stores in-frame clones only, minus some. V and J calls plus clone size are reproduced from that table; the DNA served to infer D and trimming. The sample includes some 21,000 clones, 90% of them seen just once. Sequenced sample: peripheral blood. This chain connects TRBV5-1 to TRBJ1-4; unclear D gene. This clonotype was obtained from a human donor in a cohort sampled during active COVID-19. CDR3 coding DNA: TGCGCCAGCAGGGGAGGGAGTGAAAAACTGTTTTTT. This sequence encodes CASRGGSEKLFF.